The rows below give T cell receptor beta chains drawn from one sample of a study of blood T cell repertoires in COVID-19. TCRdb's copy holds only in-frame clones and misses some; the assay was immunoSEQ multiplex PCR. The table records about 240,000 clones, about 83% of them present only once. The sample was peripheral blood. These receptors originate from a man between 25 and 39 years old who had recovered from COVID-19. Each CDR3 is given with its conserved first and last residue. The D gene is left open where the match is weak. For some rows the clone size is stated as once, few or many, or as a class when expanded; others skip it.

clone size,J gene,D gene,V gene,CDR3 DNA,CDR3 protein
NA,TRBJ1-5,NA,TRBV19,TGTGCCAGTAGTGCAACGGGAGGCAATCAGCCCCAGCATTTT,CASSATGGNQPQHF
NA,TRBJ2-3,TRBD2,TRBV19,TGTGCCAGTAGTGGGGGGGCAGATACGCAGTATTTT,CASSGGADTQYF
NA,TRBJ1-1,NA,TRBV27,TGTGCCAGCAGTGCCCCTTATAGCTTGAACACTGAAGCTTTCTTT,CASSAPYSLNTEAFF
NA,TRBJ2-1,NA,TRBV3-1/TRBV3-2,TGTGCCAGCAGCCAAACAGATATCCGTGAGCAGTTCTTC,CASSQTDIREQFF
NA,TRBJ1-2,NA,TRBV10-3,TGTGCCATCAGTGGGGGCAAGACAGCAGGCTCTGGCTACACCTTC,CAISGGKTAGSGYTF
NA,TRBJ2-1,NA,TRBV5-6,TGTGCCAGCAGCTTGGCTAAGCAGTTCTTC,CASSLAKQFF
NA,TRBJ2-7,TRBD2,TRBV29-1,TGCAGCGTCAGGACTAGCGGGTTCTACGAGCAGTACTTC,CSVRTSGFYEQYF
NA,TRBJ2-7,NA,TRBV11-3,TGTGCCAGGATTCAACAGGGTTTTCACGAGCAGTACTTC,CARIQQGFHEQYF
NA,TRBJ1-5,NA,TRBV6-1,TGTGCCAGCAGTGAAGCTCCGCAGAGCAATCAGCCCCAGCATTTT,CASSEAPQSNQPQHF
NA,TRBJ1-1,NA,TRBV27,TGTGCCAGCAGTCCGGGACAGAACACTGAAGCTTTCTTT,CASSPGQNTEAFF
NA,TRBJ2-5,TRBD2,TRBV6-2/TRBV6-3,TGTGCCAGCAGTTACTCAACTCTAGCGGGACAAGAGACCCAGTACTTC,CASSYSTLAGQETQYF
NA,TRBJ1-2,TRBD1,TRBV3-1/TRBV3-2,TGTGCCAGCAGCCAACTCCGGGACAGGAGTAACTATGGCTACACCTTC,CASSQLRDRSNYGYTF
NA,TRBJ2-5,NA,TRBV29-1,TGCAGCGTTGGAGGGCAAGAGACCCAGTACTTC,CSVGGQETQYF
medium-sized,TRBJ1-2,NA,TRBV6-4,TGTGCCAGCAGTGACTCGGAGAAGGATGGCTACACCTTC,CASSDSEKDGYTF
NA,TRBJ2-5,NA,TRBV2,TGTGCCAGCAGTGGACTACTGAGGGAGACCCAGTACTTC,CASSGLLRETQYF
NA,TRBJ1-1,NA,TRBV19,TGTGTCTCTAACGGAGTTGAAGCTTTCTTT,CVSNGVEAFF
few,TRBJ1-2,NA,TRBV3-1/TRBV3-2,TGTGCCAGCAGCCAAAGGTTGCCAGAGAGGGGCTACACCTTC,CASSQRLPERGYTF
NA,TRBJ2-7,TRBD2,TRBV5-1,TGCGCCAGCAGCTTAGGACTAGCGGGGGTATCCTACGAGCAGTACTTC,CASSLGLAGVSYEQYF
few,TRBJ2-3,TRBD1,TRBV29-1,TGCAGCGTTATTACCCAAGGACAGGGAGGGTATTTT,CSVITQGQGGYF
NA,TRBJ1-6,TRBD1,TRBV19,TGTGCCAGTAGTCCTGGGACAGGGCTTTCACCCCTCCACTTT,CASSPGTGLSPLHF
NA,TRBJ2-5,NA,TRBV14,TGTGCCAGCAGCCAACCCGGGTCAGAGACCCAGTACTTC,CASSQPGSETQYF
NA,TRBJ1-1,TRBD1,TRBV9,TGTGCCAGCAGCGCACGACAGGGGGGCACTGAAGCTTTCTTT,CASSARQGGTEAFF
NA,TRBJ2-5,NA,TRBV11-2,TGTGCCAGCAGCCCCCTGGGGGGGCCGAAGACCCAGTACTTC,CASSPLGGPKTQYF
NA,TRBJ2-1,TRBD2,TRBV18,TGTGCCAGCTCATTGTCGGGACTAGCGGGTCCGAATGAGCAGTTCTTC,CASSLSGLAGPNEQFF
NA,TRBJ1-2,NA,TRBV20-1,TGCAGTGCTAGCCGTTTCTATGGCTACACCTTC,CSASRFYGYTF
once,TRBJ1-1,TRBD1,TRBV10-3,TGTGCCATCAGTGAGCCCCGGGACAGGGCCAGCACTGAAGCTTTCTTT,CAISEPRDRASTEAFF
NA,TRBJ2-7,NA,TRBV10-3,TGTGCCATCAGTGCCCCAGGGGCCATATACGAGCAGTACTTC,CAISAPGAIYEQYF
NA,TRBJ2-5,TRBD2,TRBV27,TGTGCCAGCAGGAGACTAGCGGGGGGGCTCGAGACCCAGTACTTC,CASRRLAGGLETQYF
NA,TRBJ1-1,NA,TRBV12-3/TRBV12-4,TGTGCCAGCCTTAAGGGGATGAGCACTGAAGCTTTCTTT,CASLKGMSTEAFF
NA,TRBJ2-5,TRBD1,TRBV7-7,TGTGCCAGCAGCTCACCGGGACAGGGACAAGAGACCCAGTACTTC,CASSSPGQGQETQYF
NA,TRBJ1-2,NA,TRBV5-5,TGTGCCAGCAGCTTGGACAAGTCCTATGGCTACACCTTC,CASSLDKSYGYTF
NA,TRBJ1-2,NA,TRBV11-2,TGTGCCAGCAGCGCAACCGCCGGCGGTGGCTACACCTTC,CASSATAGGGYTF
NA,TRBJ1-1,NA,TRBV28,TGTGCCAGCAGTTTGGCAGGTGCTTTCTTT,CASSLAGAFF
once,TRBJ1-2,NA,TRBV5-1,TGCGCCAGCAGCTTGGCGGGGGTGGAATATGGCTACACCTTC,CASSLAGVEYGYTF
NA,TRBJ1-1,TRBD1,TRBV6-5,TGTGCCAGCCGGACAGGGACGGACACTGAAGCTTTCTTT,CASRTGTDTEAFF
many,TRBJ2-6,NA,TRBV5-8,TGTGCCAGCAGCCTGGACGGCTCTGGGGCCAACGTCCTGACTTTC,CASSLDGSGANVLTF
few,TRBJ2-1,NA,TRBV12-3/TRBV12-4,TGTGCCAGCAGTTTTCCAGGGAATGAGCAGTTCTTC,CASSFPGNEQFF
NA,TRBJ1-2,NA,TRBV6-5,TGTGCCAGCAGTTACTCGCCCAGTACAATTAACTATGGCTACACCTTC,CASSYSPSTINYGYTF
NA,TRBJ1-1,NA,TRBV29-1,TGCAGCGTGGCAATGACTGCTAACACTGAAGCTTTCTTT,CSVAMTANTEAFF
NA,TRBJ1-1,TRBD1,TRBV5-6,TGTGCCAGCAGCTTGGGGGACAGGGGAGGTGAAGCTTTCTTT,CASSLGDRGGEAFF
few,TRBJ2-3,NA,TRBV9,TGTGCCAGCAGCTTACGACTAACTTCAGATACGCAGTATTTT,CASSLRLTSDTQYF
NA,TRBJ2-5,NA,TRBV7-9,TGTGCCAGCGGGGGGGAGACCCAGTACTTC,CASGGETQYF
NA,TRBJ2-5,NA,TRBV5-1,TGCGCCAGCACGGGCCAGGGGGAGACCCAGTACTTC,CASTGQGETQYF
NA,TRBJ1-4,NA,TRBV18,TGTGCCAGCTCACCACGACAGACGAATGAAAAACTGTTTTTT,CASSPRQTNEKLFF
NA,TRBJ1-2,NA,TRBV6-1,TGTGCCAGCAGTGAAGCTGCCGGTTATGGCTACACCTTC,CASSEAAGYGYTF
NA,TRBJ1-2,NA,TRBV29-1,TGCAGCGTTGACAGCGACTATGGCTACACCTTC,CSVDSDYGYTF
NA,TRBJ2-7,NA,TRBV5-1,TGCGCCAGCAGCTTGGCCAGCCAGGGGACCTACGAGCAGTACTTC,CASSLASQGTYEQYF
NA,TRBJ2-6,TRBD1,TRBV5-1,TGCGCCAGCAGCCTACGGACAGGGGGCGCTGGGGGGGCCAACGTCCTGACTTTC,CASSLRTGGAGGANVLTF
NA,TRBJ2-5,TRBD2,TRBV9,TGTGCCCGCCGGGGGGGGGCCGAAGAGACCCAGTACTTC,CARRGGAEETQYF
once,TRBJ2-3,NA,TRBV4-2,TGTGCCAGCAGCCAAGAGGGCCCTGGCACAGATACGCAGTATTTT,CASSQEGPGTDTQYF
NA,TRBJ1-4,TRBD1,TRBV4-1,TGCGCCAGCAGCCAGCAGGGGGCTAATGAAAAACTGTTTTTT,CASSQQGANEKLFF
NA,TRBJ2-3,TRBD2,TRBV5-1,TGCGCCAGCAGCTTGGCCGGGCGGGAGGGCACAGATACGCAGTATTTT,CASSLAGREGTDTQYF
NA,TRBJ1-2,NA,TRBV6-6,TGTGCCAGCAGACTTCCGGGGGATGGCTACACCTTC,CASRLPGDGYTF
NA,TRBJ1-2,NA,TRBV5-4,TGTGCCAGCAGCTTCCAGGGTAAGGATGGCTACACCTTC,CASSFQGKDGYTF